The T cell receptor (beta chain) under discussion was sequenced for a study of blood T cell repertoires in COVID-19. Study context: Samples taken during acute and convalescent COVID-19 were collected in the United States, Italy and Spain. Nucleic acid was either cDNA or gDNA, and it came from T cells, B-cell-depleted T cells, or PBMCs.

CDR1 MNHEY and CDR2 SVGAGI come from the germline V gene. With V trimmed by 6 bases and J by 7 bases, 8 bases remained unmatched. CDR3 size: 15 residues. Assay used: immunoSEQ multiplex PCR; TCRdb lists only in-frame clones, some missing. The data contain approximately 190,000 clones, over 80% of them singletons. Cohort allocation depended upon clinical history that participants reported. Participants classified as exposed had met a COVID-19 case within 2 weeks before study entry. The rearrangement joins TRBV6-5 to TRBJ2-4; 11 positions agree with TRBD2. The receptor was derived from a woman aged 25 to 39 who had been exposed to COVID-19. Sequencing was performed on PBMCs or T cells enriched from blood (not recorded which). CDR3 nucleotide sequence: TGTGCCAGCAGCCCCCGGGTAGCGGGGGGGAACATTCAGTACTTC. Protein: CASSPRVAGGNIQYF.